These T cell receptor beta chains were read from a single sample in a study of early T cells in non-severe SARS-CoV-2 infection. TCRdb fed the 5' RACE reads into MiXCR, producing one record per CDR3 protein. The sample contains roughly 75,000 distinct CDR3 sequences, more than 7.5% of which appear only once. The sequenced sample was whole blood. Source of these receptors: an adult who was a healthcare worker with PCR-confirmed SARS-CoV-2 infection or an uninfected control (not recorded which). The CDR3 runs from the conserved cysteine through the conserved F or W. Fields, in order: V gene, J gene, CDR3 protein.

>TRBV29-1|TRBJ2-1
CSVAQVSSGRANEQFF
>TRBV12-3/TRBV12-4|TRBJ2-7
CASSSPGTSGSLEQYF
>TRBV6-1|TRBJ2-1
CASRKDSQEQFF
>TRBV10-3|TRBJ1-2
CAIGTAYGYTF
>TRBV6-2/TRBV6-3|TRBJ2-1
CASSYGLAGYNEQFF
>TRBV6-1|TRBJ2-2
CASSERQGAIGELFF
>TRBV28|TRBJ1-5
CASTGGAGQPQHF
>TRBV20-1|TRBJ2-5
CSAMDRLTQETQYF
>TRBV27|TRBJ1-1
CASSLRSGRNTEAFF
>TRBV4-1|TRBJ2-2
CASSPGTVNTGELFF
>TRBV10-3|TRBJ2-1
CAIGDFGTASEQFF
>TRBV12-3/TRBV12-4|TRBJ2-1
CASSLRGGRAGDEQFF
>TRBV27|TRBJ2-4
CASSSTSRLAKNIQYF
>TRBV5-6|TRBJ2-7
CASSRGPQGGSYEQYF
>TRBV12-3/TRBV12-4|TRBJ2-5
CASSPTGTFQETQYF
>TRBV6-1|TRBJ1-5
CASRYRVAGQPQHF
>TRBV10-3|TRBJ2-1
CAISERGTYNEQFF
>TRBV20-1|TRBJ2-1
CSAPTGTSRYNEQFF
>TRBV28|TRBJ2-4
CASALDRLAKNIQYF
>TRBV20-1|TRBJ2-1
CSARARTSGPERGEQFF
>TRBV11-2|TRBJ2-3
CASSPRDRRTDTQYF
>TRBV27|TRBJ1-2
CASSLYRGYGYTF
>TRBV3-1|TRBJ2-7
CASSQGLAVSYEQYF
>TRBV20-1|TRBJ1-5
CSAKLRASQNQPQHF